This T cell receptor beta chain comes out of a study of blood T cell repertoires in COVID-19. The repertoire was sequenced with immunoSEQ multiplex PCR; TCRdb's copy has only in-frame clones and lacks some. The data contain approximately 190,000 clones, around 83% of them singletons. The CDR3 totals 12 residues. Per the germline V gene, CDR1 is SQVTM and CDR2 is ANQGSEA. The V end was cut by 8 bases, the J end by 6 bases, with 17 bases between. The receptor was derived from a woman aged 40 to 49 in a cohort exposed to, infected with or recovered from COVID-19 (not recorded which). The sample taken for sequencing was PBMCs or T cells enriched from blood (not recorded which). The chain uses TRBV29-1 and TRBJ2-7, with TRBD1 as a possible D gene (5 bases). In nucleotides, the CDR3 is TGCAGCATCCGCTGGGGCTCGGGCGAGCAGTACTTC. Its protein product is CSIRWGSGEQYF.